This TCR beta chain was sequenced for a study of blood T cell repertoires in COVID-19. With 4 bases clipped from V and 6 bases from J, the junction kept 4 bases outside the gene matches. Germline values: CDR1 SNHLY, CDR2 FYNNEI. CDR3 length: 13 amino acids. All exposed participants met a person with COVID-19 within 2 weeks before entering the study. Measured with immunoSEQ multiplex PCR; TCRdb has only the in-frame clones, and not every one. The table shows 200,000 to 250,000 clones, with around four fifths occurring only once. The sample taken for sequencing was PBMCs or T cells enriched from blood (not recorded which). The chain links TRBV2 to TRBJ1-1; 8 bases agree with TRBD1. This TCR came from a woman aged 45 to 65 who had been exposed to COVID-19. CDR3 sequence (DNA): TGTGCCAGCAGTGGACAGGGGTCTCCTGAAGCTTTCTTT. Translating gives CASSGQGSPEAFF.